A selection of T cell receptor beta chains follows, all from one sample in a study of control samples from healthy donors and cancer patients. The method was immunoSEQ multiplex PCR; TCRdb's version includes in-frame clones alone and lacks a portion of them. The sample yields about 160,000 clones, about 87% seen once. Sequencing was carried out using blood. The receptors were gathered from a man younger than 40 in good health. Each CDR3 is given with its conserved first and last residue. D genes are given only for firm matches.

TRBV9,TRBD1,CASSAGQGAQMGEAFF
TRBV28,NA,CASSLEGVTTNEKLFF
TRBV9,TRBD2,CASTSGAPNEQFF
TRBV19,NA,CASSSAWVSSGNTIYF
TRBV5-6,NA,CASSLVRTVGMNTEAFF
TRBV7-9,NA,CASSPSLGGSTDTQYF
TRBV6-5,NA,CASRLQLYSNQPQHF
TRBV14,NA,CASSQRDNPYEQYF
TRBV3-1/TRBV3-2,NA,CASSQGGRGFF
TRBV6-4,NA,CASSDSMDKGNEQFF
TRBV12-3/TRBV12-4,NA,CASSGRQGNTIYF
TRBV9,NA,CASSVVSQGTDTQYF
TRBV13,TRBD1,CASSSRNRQGAYGYTF
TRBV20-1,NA,CSARFPFGQYF
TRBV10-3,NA,CAISVTGGAVDGYTF
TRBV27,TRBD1,CASSLGRRLKLRQGARIYGYTF
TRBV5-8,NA,CAQTIRGSSYNEQFF
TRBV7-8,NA,CASSLRPPRVSGNTIYF
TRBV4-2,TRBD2,CASSSGHRTDTQYF
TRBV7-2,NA,CASSLMIRGGSNEQFF
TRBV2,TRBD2,CASSPGLAGRNEQFF
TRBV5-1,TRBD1,CASSSLRDRVTDTQYF
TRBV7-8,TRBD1,CASSLGQGNTEAFF
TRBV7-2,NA,CASSFESSREQYF
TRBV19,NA,CASSPNRRGGSNQPQHF
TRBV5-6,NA,CASTPQGPYTDTQYF
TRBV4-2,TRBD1,CASSQGGQGYEQYF
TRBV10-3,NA,CAISEVTGLSSGNTIYF
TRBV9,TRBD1,CASSGTGQGYEQYF
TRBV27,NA,CASRRGTDTQYF
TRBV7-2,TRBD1,CASSGKLGDRGYNEQFF
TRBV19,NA,CASSVLGTQPQHF
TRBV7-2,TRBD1,CASSVKFGQGGVGQPQHF
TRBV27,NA,CASSSTVSNQPQHF
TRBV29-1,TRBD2,CSGLGGTSAYNEQFF
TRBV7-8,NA,CASSYRTALGGQPQHF
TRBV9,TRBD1,CASSVDLGDRGTGELFF
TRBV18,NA,CASSPSRQETQYF
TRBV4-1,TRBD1,CASSQGDRGINEQFF
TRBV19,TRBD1,CASRPGTVNTEAFF
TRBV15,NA,CATSRGDVTYEQYF